The source of this T cell receptor (beta chain) is a study of CD8 T cells in ankylosing spondylitis (dated by TCRdb to the late 2010s). Context from the whole study: The study set out to find disease-linked TCR variants by profiling T cell receptor beta repertoires in ankylosing spondylitis patients and healthy donors. In total, the full study cohort was made up of nearly 110 healthy donors and 20 to 25 ankylosing spondylitis patients. Peripheral blood was sampled, and synovial fluid was additionally collected from ankylosing spondylitis patients. Paper-wide results and their limitations: Some of the motif variants had been reported before in the synovial fluid and blood of reactive arthritis patients, a finding that suggests common disease-initiation mechanisms. A TCR beta motif of several highly homologous amino acid variants appeared characteristic of blood from ankylosing spondylitis patients. The disease-linked clones showed a CD8+ phenotype and occurred at relatively low frequencies in peripheral blood. The disease-linked clones were reported to be significantly enriched in matched synovial fluid samples from ankylosing spondylitis patients.

CDR1 DFQATT and CDR2 SNEGSKA were looked up in the germline V gene (reference sequence). At the junction V is shortened by 3 bases and J by 2 bases, with 16 bases in between. Inclusive of the bounding cysteine and phenylalanine, the CDR3 is 15 residues long. CDR3 DNA is the only sequence kept; it has 45 bases, read in frame from the first base. The table lists this clonotype with a few counts. Its antigen target is currently unknown. Per-base quality was not reported, and no clone a single base away is much larger than it. Sequenced on an Illumina HiSeq 2500. TCR beta libraries were prepared by quantitative 5'-RACE with molecular barcodes. As for the authors' bioinformatics: A new computational method based on a probabilistic model of VDJ rearrangement was used to identify disease-linked TCR variants. In-frame beta chains were kept once TCRdb had trimmed the public reads at Q25 with fastp and called clones with MiXCR. Entries are consolidated by CDR3 protein sequence, retaining the most common genes and DNA. None of the V and J calls come from the authors' own analysis; TCRdb made them. In this sample the table shows about 450,000 distinct CDR3 sequences, about 24% of which occur a single time. The ten largest make up 0.89% of the sample.

Recombination connected TRBV20-1 to TRBJ1-1, with TRBD1 tentatively as D gene (5 bases match). Sequencing input: blood, either unsorted or a sorted T cell fraction (not recorded which). This clonotype was sampled from a male donor with ankylosing spondylitis. The CDR3 reads CSARGGAYPNTEAFF. The sequence in DNA is TGCAGTGCTAGGGGGGGAGCCTACCCAAACACTGAAGCTTTCTTT.